One and the same sample provided the 21 T cell receptor beta chains below, sequenced in a study of radiotherapy plus CTLA-4 blockade in lung cancer. Only in-frame clones appear in the TCRdb table, and some are missing; sequencing was by immunoSEQ multiplex PCR. The sample contains tens of thousands of clones, approximately 71% of which appear only once. Specimen: peripheral blood, collected from a patient treated with radiotherapy plus ipilimumab. The source of these receptors is a human donor with non-small cell lung cancer whose response to radiotherapy plus ipilimumab could not be evaluated.

J is TRBJ1-4 and V is TRBV28, with 7 bases fitting TRBD1. Germline-derived CDR1 and CDR2 are MDHEN and SYDVKM. Germline trimming cut 6 bases from V and 5 bases from J; bases unmatched to any gene: 9. The CDR3 spans 15 residues. Here the CDR3 reads CASRESTGLNEKLFF. DNA for the CDR3: TGTGCCAGCAGAGAGTCGACAGGGTTAAATGAAAAACTGTTTTTT. The complete variable domain, with remaining parts taken from reference TRBV28 and TRBJ1-4, reads DVKVTQSSRYLVKRTGEKVFLECVQDMDHENMFWYRQDPGLGLRLIYFSYDVKMKEKGDIPEGYSVSREKKERFSLILESASTNQTSMYLCASRESTGLNEKLFFGSGTQLSVL.

The genes are TRBV7-5 and TRBJ1-5; TRBD1 was called by the table and not checked on the DNA. TRBV7-5 is a listed pseudogene. The CDR3 loop spans 15 amino acids. CDR3 region: CVRSLPDMVEQPQHF. CDR3 bases: TGTGTCAGAAGCTTACCGGACATGGTCGAACAGCCCCAGCATTTT.

The count of this clone is one. This chain connects TRBV7-6 to TRBJ2-7; D possibly corresponds to TRBD2 (6 bases). The CDR3 consists of 13 residues. V was cut by 3 bases and J by 0 bases, with 6 bases left in between. Per germline, CDR1 SGHVS and CDR2 FNYEAQ. CDR3 protein: CASSLRDSYEQYF. The CDR3 coding sequence is TGTGCCAGCAGCTTGCGGGACTCCTACGAGCAGTACTTC.

The sample holds a few counts of this clone. V is TRBV5-1 and J is TRBJ1-2; TRBD1 aligns across 8 bases. Germline trimming cut 3 bases from V and 8 bases from J; bases unmatched to any gene: 9. The CDR3 consists of 14 residues. Germline V gene data show CDR1 as SGHRS and CDR2 as YFSETQ. The CDR3 reads CASSWLQGAQGYTF. The CDR3 bases are TGCGCCAGCAGCTGGCTCCAGGGGGCGCAGGGCTACACCTTC. The full variable domain, with the rest looked up from reference TRBV5-1 and TRBJ1-2, is KAGVTQTPRYLIKTRGQQVTLSCSPISGHRSVSWYQQTPGQGLQFLFEYFSETQRNKGNFPGRFSGRQFSNSRSEMNVSTLELGDSALYLCASSWLQGAQGYTFGSGTRLTVV.

The genes are TRBV28 and TRBJ2-4; D is possibly TRBD1 (6 bases). The CDR3 loop spans 16 amino acids. V shed 5 bases and J shed 2 bases, with 16 bases lying between them. Germline V lookup: CDR1 MDHEN, CDR2 SYDVKM. The CDR3 region is CASSPNAQGTKNIQYF. CDR3 DNA sequence: TGTGCCAGCAGTCCGAACGCACAGGGTACCAAAAACATTCAGTACTTC.

This clone was counted only a few times. The genes are TRBV28 and TRBJ1-2; 11 nucleotides agree with TRBD1. V shed 10 bases and J 8 bases; nucleotides not matched to a gene: 12. The CDR3 has 14 residues. Germline-derived CDR1 and CDR2 are MDHEN and SYDVKM. The CDR3 loop reads CAIARGQGVKGYTF. DNA of the CDR3: TGTGCCATCGCCCGGGGACAGGGGGTGAAGGGCTACACCTTC.

V gene TRBV7-9 combines with J gene TRBJ1-3; 9 nucleotides line up with TRBD1. The length of the CDR3 is 17 residues. The germline V gene has CDR1 SEHNR and CDR2 FQNEAQ (reference sequence). With V trimmed by 5 bases and J by 4 bases, 12 bases remained unmatched. In DNA, the CDR3 is TGTGCCAGCAGCCTCGGGACAGGGATCCTGTTAGGAAACACCATATATTTT. It yields the protein CASSLGTGILLGNTIYF.

V and J are TRBV27 and TRBJ1-1; TRBD1 might be the D (6 bases). Germline-derived CDR1 and CDR2 are MNHEY and SMNVEV (reference sequence). The CDR3 contains 15 residues. Trimming took off 5 bases at V and 4 bases at J, with 17 bases between the two ends. CDR3: CASSLAPGVGTEAFF. The CDR3 DNA reads as TGTGCCAGCAGTCTAGCCCCAGGGGTGGGCACTGAAGCTTTCTTT.

The rearrangement uses TRBV18 and TRBJ2-7; 9 positions agree with TRBD1. This CDR3 region has 14 residues. V lost 3 bases, J lost 5 bases, and 5 bases stayed unmatched. Germline loops: CDR1 KGHSH, CDR2 LQKENI. The CDR3 spells CASSPGTGRNEQYF. CDR3 nucleotide sequence: TGTGCCAGCTCACCCGGGACAGGGCGGAACGAGCAGTACTTC.

The chain recombines TRBV6-5 with TRBJ2-1; 7 nucleotides line up with TRBD1. V shed 6 bases and J 7 bases; nucleotides not matched to a gene: 12. The CDR3 is made up of 15 amino acids. The germline gives CDR1 MNHEY, CDR2 SVGAGI. CDR3 loop: CASRQTDRHQNEQFF. The CDR3 region has the DNA TGTGCCAGCAGGCAGACGGACAGGCATCAAAATGAGCAGTTCTTC.

The CDR3 DNA follows: TGTGCCAGCAGCCGTAGCGGGAGCCCCTTGAATGAGCAGTTCTTC. This sequence encodes CASSRSGSPLNEQFF. The chain is built from TRBV28 and TRBJ2-1; 9 positions agree with TRBD2. Germline CDR1 is MDHEN and CDR2 is SYDVKM. The CDR3 runs 15 residues. With 6 bases clipped from V and 7 bases from J, the junction kept 10 bases outside the gene matches. Full variable domain (remainder filled in from reference TRBV28 and TRBJ2-1): DVKVTQSSRYLVKRTGEKVFLECVQDMDHENMFWYRQDPGLGLRLIYFSYDVKMKEKGDIPEGYSVSREKKERFSLILESASTNQTSMYLCASSRSGSPLNEQFFGPGTRLTVL.

The chain combines TRBV27 with TRBJ2-7; 9 nucleotides agree with TRBD2. The CDR3 loop spans 17 amino acids. Trimming removed 7 bases from V and 7 bases from J; junction bases left unmatched: 20. Per the germline V gene, CDR1 is MNHEY and CDR2 is SMNVEV (reference sequence). As DNA, the CDR3 is TGTGCCAGCAACGAGGGGCACGTTGCGGGAGGGCCGGGGGAGCAGTACTTC. This translates into CASNEGHVAGGPGEQYF.

The genes are TRBV5-6 and TRBJ2-5, with TRBD2 as a possible D gene (6 bases). CDR3 size: 13 residues. The ends were cut back, 2 bases at V and 4 bases at J, with 9 bases in the middle. Looked up from germline, CDR1 is SGHDT and CDR2 is YYEEEE. The CDR3 sequence: CASSFSGLETQYF. Written as DNA, the CDR3 is TGTGCCAGCAGCTTTAGCGGACTAGAGACCCAGTACTTC.

V gene TRBV5-1 combines with J gene TRBJ2-7; no clear D gene. The CDR3 loop spans 14 amino acids. Trimming shortened V by 4 bases and J by 4 bases, and 15 bases separated the two germline ends. CDR1 and CDR2 (germline): SGHRS, YFSETQ. Here the CDR3 reads CASSRNGDGYEQYF. Here the CDR3 DNA reads TGCGCCAGCAGCCGGAACGGCGACGGGTACGAGCAGTACTTC.

The chain employs TRBV7-3 and TRBJ2-3; 11 bases line up with TRBD1. Germline lookup yields CDR1 SGHTA and CDR2 FQGTGA. After removal of 5 bases from V and 6 bases from J, the junction contained 7 bases not matched to a gene. The CDR3 sequence is 15 residues long. As DNA, the CDR3 is TGTGCCAGCAGCCCGGACAGGGGGCGGTTGGATACGCAGTATTTT. This translates into CASSPDRGRLDTQYF.

The J gene is TRBJ2-7, the V gene TRBV25-1, with 10 bases matching TRBD1. Germline V gives CDR1 MGHDK, CDR2 SYGVNS. The CDR3 length is 14 residues. V shed 5 bases and J 5 bases; nucleotides not matched to a gene: 6. The CDR3 sequence is CASSIGTGVNEQYF. The CDR3 DNA reads TGTGCCAGCAGTATCGGGACAGGGGTCAACGAGCAGTACTTC.

The rearrangement uses TRBV7-2 and TRBJ2-5; D gene unclear. The CDR3 extends over 13 amino acids. Germline V gene sequence: CDR1 SGHTA, CDR2 FQGNSA. V lost 3 bases, J lost 5 bases, and 10 bases lay in between. The CDR3 DNA follows: TGTGCCAGCAGCTTCCAGATCGTTGAGACCCAGTACTTC. Translating it yields CASSFQIVETQYF.

The chain employs TRBV4-3 and TRBJ2-3; the match to TRBD2 covers 9 bases. The V gene's germline CDR1 is LGHNA and CDR2 YSLEER. Trimming cost V 1 base and J 6 bases; bases outside gene matches: 5. The CDR3 extends over 15 amino acids. CDR3 in DNA: TGCGCCAGCAGCCAAGGACTAGCGGAGGGGGATACGCAGTATTTT. This sequence encodes CASSQGLAEGDTQYF.

The chain is built from TRBV9 and TRBJ2-5; 10 positions agree with TRBD2. There are 16 residues in the CDR3. Losses at the gene ends were 4 bases for V and 3 bases for J; bases not matched to a gene: 9. CDR1 is SGDLS and CDR2 is YYNGEE in the germline V gene. CDR3 residues: CASSKHSGRSEETQYF. DNA for the CDR3: TGTGCCAGCAGCAAACATAGCGGGAGGTCCGAAGAGACCCAGTACTTC.

The chain employs TRBV4-1 and TRBJ2-1, with TRBD1 as a possible D gene (5 bases). V was shortened by 1 base and J by 9 bases, with 13 bases between the two germline ends. CDR3 size: 14 residues. Germline CDR1 is MGHRA and CDR2 is YSYEKL. CDR3 DNA sequence: TGCGCCAGCAGCCAAGCAGGGCTCTGGGGTGAGCAGTTCTTC. Encoded protein: CASSQAGLWGEQFF.

This chain joins TRBV7-9 and TRBJ2-7; 7 bases fit TRBD2. This CDR3 region has 15 residues. CDR1 and CDR2 from the germline V gene are SEHNR and FQNEAQ (reference sequence). V was pared by 0 bases and J by 1 base, with 3 bases of the junction left unmatched. The CDR3 spells CASSLALGGSYEQYF. The CDR3 nucleotides read TGTGCCAGCAGCTTAGCGCTCGGGGGGTCCTACGAGCAGTACTTC.